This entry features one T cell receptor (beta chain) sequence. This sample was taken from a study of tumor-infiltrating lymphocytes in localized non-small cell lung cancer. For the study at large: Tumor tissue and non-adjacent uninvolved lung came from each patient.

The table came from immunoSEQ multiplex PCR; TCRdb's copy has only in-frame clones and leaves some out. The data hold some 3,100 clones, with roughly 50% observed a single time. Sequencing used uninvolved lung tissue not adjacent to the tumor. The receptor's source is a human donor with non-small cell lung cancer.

The CDR3 is CSVEGSGSGPYEQYF. The CDR3 bases are TGCAGCGTTGAAGGAAGTGGCAGCGGCCCCTACGAGCAGTACTTC. The V and J genes are TRBV29-1 and TRBJ2-7; the D gene is possibly TRBD2 (5 bases). Germline CDR1 reads SQVTM; CDR2 reads ANQGSEA. Trimming took off 1 base at V and 2 bases at J, with 15 bases between the two ends. CDR3 length: 15 amino acids.